This TCR beta chain was sequenced in a study of vaccination effects on CD4 cells after COVID-19. Study summary: After the second dose, samples were taken at median day 72. A density of over 1.5 million PBMC per well was used; these cells were cultured with about 10 IU/ml IL-2 and roughly 9.2 ug/ml peptides.

This table comes from immunoSEQ multiplex PCR, and its TCRdb copy is limited to in-frame clones, with some not included. The sample carries about 45,000 clones, over 60% recorded once. As regards this clone: Its antigen is unidentified.

The authors isolated CD4+ T cells after around 11 days of culture. All study participants received two doses of BNT162b2 or mRNA-1273 vaccine. Each culture had half its medium swapped for IL-2 medium on days 3 and 7. From germline, CDR1 is SEHNR and CDR2 FQNEAQ (reference sequence). This CDR3 comprises 15 residues. Trimming cost V 1 base and J 3 bases, with 10 bases left between them. The source is a human donor who received a COVID-19 vaccine. The sample consisted of CD4+ T cells from PBMCs cultured without peptide, taken after COVID-19 vaccination. The gene calls are TRBV7-9 and TRBJ2-1; possibly TRBD1 for D (6 bases). CDR3 region: CASSLGQGYYNEQFF. Here the CDR3 DNA reads TGTGCCAGCAGCTTAGGGCAGGGGTACTACAATGAGCAGTTCTTC.